The following is a T cell receptor beta chain sequence with its context. This entry belongs to a study of shared clonotypes between healthy human individuals. Only CD45RO-negative cells positively selected for CCR7 counted as naive CD8 cells, so terminally differentiated effector memory CD45RA+ cells were excluded. The method was immunoSEQ multiplex PCR; TCRdb's version includes in-frame clones alone and lacks a portion of them. The sample records hundreds of thousands of clones, roughly 95% being singletons. Germline CDR1 and CDR2: MNHEY and SVGAGI. This CDR3 contains 16 residues. With 4 bases removed from V and 0 bases from J, the gap between germline ends came to 16 bases.

The sequenced sample was naive CD8+ T cells sorted from blood. The chain employs TRBV6-5 and TRBJ2-7, with D perhaps TRBD2 (6 bases). This TCR was recovered from a woman in her twenties or thirties in good health. Written as DNA, the CDR3 is TGTGCCAGCAGTTCCTACCCCGGGGGAAACTCCTACGAGCAGTACTTC. Translating it yields CASSSYPGGNSYEQYF.